One TCR beta chain is described in this entry. This sample stems from a study of T cells of healthy individuals. TCRdb redid the calling of the 5' RACE reads with MiXCR, one entry per CDR3 protein. Of 45,000 to 60,000 distinct CDR3 sequences listed, 14% to 15% are singletons. The origin of this receptor is a human donor in good health.

The CDR3 loop is CASSQRGTGKSPLHF. Written as DNA, the CDR3 is TGCGCCAGCAGCCAAAGGGGGACAGGGAAGTCACCCCTCCACTTT. The rearrangement uses TRBV4-1 and TRBJ1-6; 9 nucleotides align to TRBD1. CDR1 is MGHRA and CDR2 is YSYEKL in the germline V gene. CDR3 length: 15 residues. J lost 10 bases, V lost 2 bases, and 6 bases had no gene match.